One sample yielded the 10 T cell receptor beta chains listed below, sequenced in a study of blood T cell repertoires in COVID-19. Measured with immunoSEQ multiplex PCR; TCRdb has only the in-frame clones, and not every one. The top ten hold 4% to 6% of the sample, which has about 24,000 clones, 86% seen once. The sequencing input was peripheral blood. These receptors originate from a man aged 50 to 59 with active COVID-19.

The chain couples TRBV11-2 to TRBJ2-7; the D gene is possibly TRBD1 (5 bases). V lost 6 bases and J lost 4, with 13 bases in between. From germline, CDR1 is SGHAT and CDR2 FQNNGV. This CDR3 spans 13 amino acids. This CDR3 is CASSVDSLYEQYF. CDR3 nucleotides: TGTGCCAGCAGTGTTGACAGTCTATACGAGCAGTACTTC.

This clone appeared once. CDR3 bases: TGTGCCAGCAGTTTAGTAGGGAGTGGCGAGCAGTACTTC. Its translation is CASSLVGSGEQYF. This chain joins TRBV12-3 or TRBV12-4 and TRBJ2-7, with D possibly being TRBD2 (5 bases). The CDR3 contains 13 residues. The germline V and J ends were trimmed by 1 base and 6 bases, with 10 bases remaining between them.

This clone has only one observation. This chain links TRBV11-2 with TRBJ1-5; 7 nucleotides agree with TRBD1. The CDR3 runs 16 residues. V trimming: 5 bases; J trimming: 5 bases; junction bases outside the gene matches: 12. Germline loops: CDR1 SGHAT, CDR2 FQNNGV. CDR3 DNA sequence: TGTGCCAGCAGCCCCGGGACAGAGAGAACGGATCAGCCCCAGCATTTT. Protein product: CASSPGTERTDQPQHF.

V usage is TRBV7-9 and J usage is TRBJ2-7, with D perhaps TRBD1 (6 bases). The CDR3 has 14 residues. Per the germline V gene, CDR1 is SEHNR and CDR2 is FQNEAQ (reference sequence). V was cut by 2 bases and J by 3 bases, with 11 bases left in between. The CDR3 DNA is TGTGCCAGCAGCTTACGGGACACCCACTACGAGCAGTACTTC. This translates into CASSLRDTHYEQYF.

The V and J genes are TRBV29-1 and TRBJ1-1; no reliable D call. Trimming took 6 bases from V and 5 from J, leaving 19 bases between them. This CDR3 has 14 residues. Germline CDR1 reads SQVTM; CDR2 reads ANQGSEA. The CDR3 loop reads CSVAQLLTGTEAFF. The DNA of the CDR3 is TGCAGCGTCGCTCAACTTTTAACGGGGACTGAAGCTTTCTTT.

This chain joins TRBV6-1 and TRBJ1-4; TRBD1 aligns across 11 bases. The CDR3 runs 17 residues. V was clipped by 3 bases and J by 6 bases; unmatched bases: 9. CDR1 and CDR2 from the germline V gene are MNHNS and SASEGT. The CDR3 DNA sequence: TGTGCCAGCAGTGACAGGGGACAGGGGGTAAGGGATGAAAAACTGTTTTTT. Its translation: CASSDRGQGVRDEKLFF.

In DNA, the CDR3 is TGTGCCAGAAGCCTGCATCGACTAGCGGGGGCCCAGTTCACAGATACGCAGTATTTT. Amino acids: CARSLHRLAGAQFTDTQYF. The V gene is TRBV7-5, the J gene TRBJ2-3; the D call TRBD2 from the table was never checked on the DNA. TRBV7-5 constitutes a pseudogene. The CDR3 contains 19 residues.

The sample holds a few counts of this clone. The gene calls are TRBV27 and TRBJ2-1, with D unresolved. Trimming removed 5 bases from V and 2 bases from J, with 13 bases in between. Germline lookup yields CDR1 MNHEY and CDR2 SMNVEV (reference sequence). CDR3 length equals 15 residues. In DNA, the CDR3 is TGTGCCAGCAGTACGATGACTCTCGCCTACAATGAGCAGTTCTTC. Protein sequence: CASSTMTLAYNEQFF.

This sequence joins TRBV7-5 and TRBJ1-1. TRBV7-5 is a known pseudogene. This CDR3 contains 16 residues. The CDR3 DNA follows: TGTGTCAGAACCTTTAGGGGAGGTCCCAGCTCCTCCGAAGCTTTCTTT. It specifies CVRTFRGGPSSSEAFF.

This rearrangement joins TRBV11-3 to TRBJ2-1; 8 bases are a match to TRBD1. This CDR3 has 15 residues. Trimming cost V 3 bases and J 7 bases; bases outside gene matches: 8. Germline-derived CDR1 and CDR2 are SGHNT and YENEEA. The CDR3 protein is CASSFQTGELNEQFF. The CDR3 nucleotides are TGTGCCAGCAGCTTCCAGACAGGGGAGCTAAATGAGCAGTTCTTC.